This entry features one TCR beta chain sequence. Its target is not known. This entry is derived from a study of T cell responses to AZD1222 COVID-19 vaccine. Overall study context: It was second doses at about 4 or about 12 weeks that were pooled.

Trimming took 6 bases from V and 0 from J, leaving 5 bases between them. CDR3 length: 12 amino acids. General observations from the study: Seropositive AZD1222 recipients at baseline numbered only five or six.

Sequencing was performed with immunoSEQ multiplex PCR; in TCRdb, only in-frame clones are kept and a portion is missing. The sample has roughly 120,000 clones; 92% are singletons. This chain joins TRBV12-3 or TRBV12-4 and TRBJ1-2; D gene uncertain. The sample in question was peripheral blood, obtained on day 0 of AZD1222 vaccination. The TCR was taken from an adult in good health. CDR3 in DNA: TGTGCCAGCAGCCCAGCTAACTATGGCTACACCTTC. This sequence encodes CASSPANYGYTF.